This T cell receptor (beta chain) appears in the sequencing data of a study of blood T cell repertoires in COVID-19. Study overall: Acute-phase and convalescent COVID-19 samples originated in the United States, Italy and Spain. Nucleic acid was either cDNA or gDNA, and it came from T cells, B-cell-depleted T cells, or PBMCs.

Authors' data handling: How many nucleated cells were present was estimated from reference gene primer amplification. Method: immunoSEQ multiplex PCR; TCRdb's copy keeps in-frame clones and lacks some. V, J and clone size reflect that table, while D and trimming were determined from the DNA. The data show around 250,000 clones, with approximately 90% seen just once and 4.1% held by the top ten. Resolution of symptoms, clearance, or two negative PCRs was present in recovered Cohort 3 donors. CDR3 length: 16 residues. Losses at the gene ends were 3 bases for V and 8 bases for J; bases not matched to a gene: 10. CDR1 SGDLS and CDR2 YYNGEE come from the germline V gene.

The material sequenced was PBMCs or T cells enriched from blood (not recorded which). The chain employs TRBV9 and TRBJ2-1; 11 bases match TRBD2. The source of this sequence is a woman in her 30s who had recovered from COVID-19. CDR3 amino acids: CASSGSTSGTIDEQFF. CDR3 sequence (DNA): TGTGCCAGCAGCGGCTCGACTAGCGGGACTATCGATGAGCAGTTCTTC.